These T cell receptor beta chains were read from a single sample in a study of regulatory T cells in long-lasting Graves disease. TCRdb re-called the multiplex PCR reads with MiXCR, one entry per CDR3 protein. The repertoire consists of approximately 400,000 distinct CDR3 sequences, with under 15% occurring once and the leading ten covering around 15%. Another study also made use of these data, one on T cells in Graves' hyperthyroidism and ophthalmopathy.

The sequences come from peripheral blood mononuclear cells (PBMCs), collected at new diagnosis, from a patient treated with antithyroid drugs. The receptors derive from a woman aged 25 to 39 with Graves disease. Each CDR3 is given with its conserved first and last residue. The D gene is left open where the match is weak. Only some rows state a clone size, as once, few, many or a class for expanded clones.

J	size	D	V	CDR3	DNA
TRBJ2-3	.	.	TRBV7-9	CASRSQGPDTQYF	TGTGCCAGCAGGTCACAGGGCCCCGATACGCAGTATTTT
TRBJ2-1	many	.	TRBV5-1	CASSLVFGAYNEQFF	TGCGCCAGCAGCTTGGTCTTTGGCGCCTACAATGAGCAGTTCTTC
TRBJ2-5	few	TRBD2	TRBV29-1	CSVPTMGTSGAWQETQYF	TGCAGCGTTCCGACCATGGGGACTAGCGGAGCCTGGCAAGAGACCCAGTACTTC
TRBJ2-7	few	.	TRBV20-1	CSASPRSSYEQYF	TGCAGTGCTAGCCCCCGTAGCTCCTACGAGCAGTACTTC
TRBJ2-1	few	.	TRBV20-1	CSAREASSYNEQFF	TGCAGTGCTAGAGAGGCCAGCTCCTACAATGAGCAGTTCTTC
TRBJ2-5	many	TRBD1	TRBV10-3	CAISITGGETQYF	TGTGCCATCAGTATTACAGGGGGCGAGACCCAGTACTTC
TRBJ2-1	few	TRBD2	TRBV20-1	CSATSAGDISYNEQFF	TGCAGTGCAACATCCGCGGGGGATATCTCCTACAATGAGCAGTTCTTC
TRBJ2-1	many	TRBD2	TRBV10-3	CAISEPGHSGSLNEQFF	TGTGCCATCAGTGAGCCGGGCCACAGCGGGAGTCTTAATGAGCAGTTCTTC
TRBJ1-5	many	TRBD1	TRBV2	CASRTGGDQPQHF	TGTGCCAGCAGGACAGGGGGCGATCAGCCCCAGCATTTT
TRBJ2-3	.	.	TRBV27	CASSLSIDLGTDTQYF	TGTGCCAGCAGTTTATCGATAGACCTTGGCACAGATACGCAGTATTTT
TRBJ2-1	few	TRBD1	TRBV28	CASSPPGQDNEQFF	TGTGCCAGCAGTCCACCGGGACAGGACAATGAGCAGTTCTTC
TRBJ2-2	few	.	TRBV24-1	CAVLENTGELFF	TGTGCGGTTCTTGAGAACACCGGGGAGCTGTTTTTT
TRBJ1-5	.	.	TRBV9	CASSAHPGDSQHF	TGTGCCAGCAGCGCCCACCCAGGGGATTCCCAGCATTTT
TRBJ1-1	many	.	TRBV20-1	CSARRMNTEAFF	TGCAGTGCTAGACGCATGAACACTGAAGCTTTCTTT
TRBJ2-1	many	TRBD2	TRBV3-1	CASSQDLPGLAGMNEQFF	TGTGCCAGCAGCCAAGATCTCCCGGGACTAGCGGGTATGAATGAGCAGTTCTTC
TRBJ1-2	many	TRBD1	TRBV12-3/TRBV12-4	CASSPSTITGGGYGYTF	TGTGCCAGCAGTCCCTCGACCATAACAGGGGGCGGCTATGGCTACACCTTC
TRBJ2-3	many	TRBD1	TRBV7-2	CASSRGTVTDTQYF	TGTGCCAGCAGCCGAGGGACAGTCACAGATACGCAGTATTTT
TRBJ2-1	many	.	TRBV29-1	CSVIRNFRQTTYNEQFF	TGCAGCGTGATTCGGAACTTCAGACAGACAACCTACAATGAGCAGTTCTTC
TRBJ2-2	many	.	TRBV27	CASSSWGWESTGELFF	TGTGCCAGCAGTTCCTGGGGGTGGGAGTCCACCGGGGAGCTGTTTTTT
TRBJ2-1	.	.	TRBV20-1	CSADRRQMGNEQFF	TGCAGTGCTGACAGGAGACAAATGGGCAATGAGCAGTTCTTC
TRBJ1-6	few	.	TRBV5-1	CASSLSRMNSPLHF	TGCGCCAGCAGCTTAAGTCGGATGAATTCACCCCTCCACTTT
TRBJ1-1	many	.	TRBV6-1	CASRTGGTEAFF	TGTGCCAGCAGGACGGGAGGGACTGAAGCTTTCTTT
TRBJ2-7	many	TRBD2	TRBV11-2	CASKFNSGSGYEQYF	TGTGCCAGCAAATTCAATAGCGGGAGTGGCTACGAGCAGTACTTC